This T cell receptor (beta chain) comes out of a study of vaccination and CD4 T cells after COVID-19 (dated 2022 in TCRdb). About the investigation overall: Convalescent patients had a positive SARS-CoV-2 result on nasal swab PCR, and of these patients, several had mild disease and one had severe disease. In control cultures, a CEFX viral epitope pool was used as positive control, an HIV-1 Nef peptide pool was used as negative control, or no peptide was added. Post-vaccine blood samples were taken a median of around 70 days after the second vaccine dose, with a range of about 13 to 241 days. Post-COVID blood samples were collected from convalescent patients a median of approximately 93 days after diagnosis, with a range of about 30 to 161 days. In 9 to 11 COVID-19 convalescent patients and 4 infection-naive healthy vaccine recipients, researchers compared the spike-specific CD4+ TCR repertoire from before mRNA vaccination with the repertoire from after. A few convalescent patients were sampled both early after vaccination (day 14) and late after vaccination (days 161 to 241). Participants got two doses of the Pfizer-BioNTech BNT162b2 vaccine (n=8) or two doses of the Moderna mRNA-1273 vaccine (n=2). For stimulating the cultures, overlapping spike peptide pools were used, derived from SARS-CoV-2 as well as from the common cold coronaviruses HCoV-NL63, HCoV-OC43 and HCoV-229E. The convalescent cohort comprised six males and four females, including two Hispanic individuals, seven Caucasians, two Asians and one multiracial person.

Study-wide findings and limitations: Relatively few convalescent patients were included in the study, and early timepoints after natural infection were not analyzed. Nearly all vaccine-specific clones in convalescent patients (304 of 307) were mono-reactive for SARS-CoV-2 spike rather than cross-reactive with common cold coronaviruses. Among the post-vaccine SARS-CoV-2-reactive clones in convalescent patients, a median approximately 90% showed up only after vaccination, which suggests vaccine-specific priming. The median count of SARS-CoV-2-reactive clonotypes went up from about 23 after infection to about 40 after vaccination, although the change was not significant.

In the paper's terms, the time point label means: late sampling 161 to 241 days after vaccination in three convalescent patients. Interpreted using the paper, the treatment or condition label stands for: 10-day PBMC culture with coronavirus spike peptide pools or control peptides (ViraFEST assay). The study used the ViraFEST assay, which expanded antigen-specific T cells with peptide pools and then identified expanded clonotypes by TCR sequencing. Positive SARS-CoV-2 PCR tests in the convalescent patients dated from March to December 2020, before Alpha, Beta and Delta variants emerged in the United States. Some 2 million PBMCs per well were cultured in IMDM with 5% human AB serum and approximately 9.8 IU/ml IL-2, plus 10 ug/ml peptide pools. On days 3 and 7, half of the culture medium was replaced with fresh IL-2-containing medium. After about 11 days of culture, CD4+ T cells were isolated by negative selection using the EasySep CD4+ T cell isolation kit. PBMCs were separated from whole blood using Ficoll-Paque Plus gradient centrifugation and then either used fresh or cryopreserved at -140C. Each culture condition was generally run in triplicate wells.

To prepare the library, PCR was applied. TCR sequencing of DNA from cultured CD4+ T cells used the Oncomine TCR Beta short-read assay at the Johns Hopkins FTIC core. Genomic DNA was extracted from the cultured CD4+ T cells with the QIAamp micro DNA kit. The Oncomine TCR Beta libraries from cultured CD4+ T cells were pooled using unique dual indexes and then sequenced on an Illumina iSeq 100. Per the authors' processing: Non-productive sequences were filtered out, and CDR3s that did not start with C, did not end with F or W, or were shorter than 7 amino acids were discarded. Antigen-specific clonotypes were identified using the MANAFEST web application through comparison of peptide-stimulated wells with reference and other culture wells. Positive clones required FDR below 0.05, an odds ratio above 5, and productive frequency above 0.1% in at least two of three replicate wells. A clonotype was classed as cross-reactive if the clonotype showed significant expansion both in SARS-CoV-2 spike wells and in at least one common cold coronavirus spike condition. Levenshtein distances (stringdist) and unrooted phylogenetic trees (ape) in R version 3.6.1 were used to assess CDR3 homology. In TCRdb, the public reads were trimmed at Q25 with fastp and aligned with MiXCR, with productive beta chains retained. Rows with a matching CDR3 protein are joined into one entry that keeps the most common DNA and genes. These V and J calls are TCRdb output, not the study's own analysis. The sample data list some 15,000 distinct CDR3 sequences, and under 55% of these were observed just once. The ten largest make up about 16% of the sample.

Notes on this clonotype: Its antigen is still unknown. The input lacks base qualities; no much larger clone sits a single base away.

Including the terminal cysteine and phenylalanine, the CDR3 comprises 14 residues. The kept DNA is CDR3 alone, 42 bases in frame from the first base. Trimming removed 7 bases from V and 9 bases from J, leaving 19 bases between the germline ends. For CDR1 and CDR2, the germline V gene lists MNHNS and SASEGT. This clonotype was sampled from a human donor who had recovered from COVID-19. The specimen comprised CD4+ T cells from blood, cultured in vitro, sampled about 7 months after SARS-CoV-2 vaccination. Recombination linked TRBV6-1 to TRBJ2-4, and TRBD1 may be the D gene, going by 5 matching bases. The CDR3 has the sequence CASINPRQRGIQYF. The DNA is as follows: TGTGCCAGCATCAACCCCCGGCAAAGGGGCATTCAGTACTTC.